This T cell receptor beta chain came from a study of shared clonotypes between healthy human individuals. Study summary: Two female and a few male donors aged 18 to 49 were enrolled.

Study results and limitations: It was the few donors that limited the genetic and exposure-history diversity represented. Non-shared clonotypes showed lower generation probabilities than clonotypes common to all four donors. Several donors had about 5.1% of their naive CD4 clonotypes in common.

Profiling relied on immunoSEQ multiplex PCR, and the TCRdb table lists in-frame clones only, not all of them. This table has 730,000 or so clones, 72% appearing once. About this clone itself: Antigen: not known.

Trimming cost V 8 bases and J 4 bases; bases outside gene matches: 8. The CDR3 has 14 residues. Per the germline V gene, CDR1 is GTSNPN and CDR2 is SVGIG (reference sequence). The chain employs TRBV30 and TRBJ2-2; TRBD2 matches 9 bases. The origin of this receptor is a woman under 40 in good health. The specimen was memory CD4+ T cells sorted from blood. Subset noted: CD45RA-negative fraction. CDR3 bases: TGTGCCGGAGGGCGGGAGGGCGGCACCGGGGAGCTGTTTTTT. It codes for CAGGREGGTGELFF. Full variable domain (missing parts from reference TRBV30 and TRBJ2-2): SQTIHQWPATLVQPVGSPLSLECTVEGTSNPNLYWYRQAAGRGLQLLFYSVGIGQISSEVPQNLSASRPQDRQFILSSKKLLLSDSGFYLCAGGREGGTGELFFGEGSRLTVL.